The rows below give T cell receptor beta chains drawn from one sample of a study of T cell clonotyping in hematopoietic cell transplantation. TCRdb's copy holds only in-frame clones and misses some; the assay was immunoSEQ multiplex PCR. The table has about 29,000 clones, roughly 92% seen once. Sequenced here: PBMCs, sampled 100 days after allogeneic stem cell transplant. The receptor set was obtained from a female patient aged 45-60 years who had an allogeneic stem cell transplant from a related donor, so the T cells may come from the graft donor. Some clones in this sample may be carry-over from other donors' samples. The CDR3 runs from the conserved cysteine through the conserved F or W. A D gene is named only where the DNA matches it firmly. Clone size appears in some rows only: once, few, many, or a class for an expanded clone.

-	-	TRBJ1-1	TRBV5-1	TGCGCCAGCAGCAGCGGGACACCCGACACTGAAGCTTTCTTT	CASSSGTPDTEAFF
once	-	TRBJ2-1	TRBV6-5	TGTGCCAGCAGTTACTCGGTGAGTGGATACAATGAGCAGTTCTTC	CASSYSVSGYNEQFF
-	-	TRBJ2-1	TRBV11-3	TGTGCCAGCAGCTTAGAGGTGGGGGTGAAACAGTTCTTC	CASSLEVGVKQFF
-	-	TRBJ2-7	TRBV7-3	TGTGCCAGCAGCTTTGACATGACCTACGAGCAGTACTTC	CASSFDMTYEQYF
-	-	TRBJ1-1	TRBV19	TGTGCCAGTAGTATTGGAGGGGGGTCGATGAACACTGAAGCTTTCTTT	CASSIGGGSMNTEAFF
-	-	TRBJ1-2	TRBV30	TGTGCCTGGAGTCCACATCGTCGAATCTCCTATGGCTACACCTTC	CAWSPHRRISYGYTF
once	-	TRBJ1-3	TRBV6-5	TGTGCCAGCAGTTACGGCGGAGTCTCTGGAAACACCATATATTTT	CASSYGGVSGNTIYF
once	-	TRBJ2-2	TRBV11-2	TGTGCCAGCAGCTTAGTAGGGGGAGGACAGAACACCGGGGAGCTGTTTTTT	CASSLVGGGQNTGELFF
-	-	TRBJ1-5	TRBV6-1	TGTGCCAGCGGTCGGGGTCCGGATCAGCCCCAGCATTTT	CASGRGPDQPQHF
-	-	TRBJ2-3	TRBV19	TGTGCCAGTAGGCCGACCGGGGAAGATACGCAGTATTTT	CASRPTGEDTQYF
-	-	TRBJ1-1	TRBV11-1	TGTGCCAGCAGCTTGGGCTGGCCCTCTGAAGCTTTCTTT	CASSLGWPSEAFF
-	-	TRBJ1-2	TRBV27	TGTGCCAGCAGTTCTAATAACTATGGCTACACCTTC	CASSSNNYGYTF
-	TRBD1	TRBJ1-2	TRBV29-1	TGCAGCGTTCCCCTCGGGACAGCTAACTATGGCTACACCTTC	CSVPLGTANYGYTF
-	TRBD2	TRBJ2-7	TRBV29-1	TGCAGCGTTGAAGTTCGGGCGGGGGTTTTCGAGCAGTACTTC	CSVEVRAGVFEQYF
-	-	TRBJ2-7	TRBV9	TGTGCCAGCAGCCCGACCCGGGGAAACGACAGGTACGAGCAGTACTTC	CASSPTRGNDRYEQYF
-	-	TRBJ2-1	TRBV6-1	TGTGCCAGCGGGTCCTACAATGAGCAGTTCTTC	CASGSYNEQFF
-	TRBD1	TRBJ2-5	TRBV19	TGTGCCAGTAGTATACAGGGGGCAAAAGGGACCCAGTACTTC	CASSIQGAKGTQYF
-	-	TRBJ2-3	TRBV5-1	TGCGCCAGCAGCGCGGACGGCACTAGCACAGATACGCAGTATTTT	CASSADGTSTDTQYF
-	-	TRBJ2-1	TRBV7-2	TGTGCCAGCACCCCGGGTTTTAGGGGCGGGTACAATGAGCAGTTCTTC	CASTPGFRGGYNEQFF
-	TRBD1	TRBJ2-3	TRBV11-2	TGTGCCAGCAGCAAGACAGGGTATAGAGATACGCAGTATTTT	CASSKTGYRDTQYF
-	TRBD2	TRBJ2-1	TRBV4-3	TGCGCCAGCAGCCATATGACGGGGGGGGGCAATGAGCAGTTCTTC	CASSHMTGGGNEQFF
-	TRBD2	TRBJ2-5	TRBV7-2	TGTGCCAGCAGCATGATACCGGGACTAGCGGTGGAGACCCAGTACTTC	CASSMIPGLAVETQYF
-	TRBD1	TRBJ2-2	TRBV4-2	TGTGCCAGCAGCCCCGGGACAGGGGGGGCCGGGGAGCTGTTTTTT	CASSPGTGGAGELFF
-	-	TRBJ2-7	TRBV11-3	TGTGCCAGCAGCCCCTCCTACGAGCAGTACTTC	CASSPSYEQYF
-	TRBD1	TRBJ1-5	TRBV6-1	TGTGCCAGCAGAGCGGGACAGTTTAGCAATCAGCCCCAGCATTTT	CASRAGQFSNQPQHF
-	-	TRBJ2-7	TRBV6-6	TGTGCCAGCAGTTACTCGATGAACGAGCAGTACTTC	CASSYSMNEQYF
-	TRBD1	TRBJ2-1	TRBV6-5	TGTGCCAGCACCCCAAGACAGGGAATCTACAATGAGCAGTTCTTC	CASTPRQGIYNEQFF
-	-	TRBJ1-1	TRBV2	TGTGCCAGTATCTCCGGGACACCCAACACTGAAGCTTTCTTT	CASISGTPNTEAFF
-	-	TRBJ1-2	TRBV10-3	TGTGCCATCAGAGGGGGGGGTGGCGGCTACACCTTC	CAIRGGGGGYTF
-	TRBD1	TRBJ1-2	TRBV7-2	TGTGCCAGCAGCTTAATCCAGGGGGCGCGAGGTGGCTACACCTTC	CASSLIQGARGGYTF
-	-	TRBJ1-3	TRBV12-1	TGTGCCAGCAGCCACGAGCAGGGGGCGCCTCCTCGGGACACCATATATTTT	CASSHEQGAPPRDTIYF
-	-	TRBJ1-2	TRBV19	TGTGCCAGTAGTCAAGGCCAGTCAGAATTCTATGGCTACACCTTC	CASSQGQSEFYGYTF
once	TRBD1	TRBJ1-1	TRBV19	TGTGCCAGTAGTCCGGGACAGGGGCCGGGGGAGACTGAAGCTTTCTTT	CASSPGQGPGETEAFF
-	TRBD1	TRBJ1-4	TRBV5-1	TGCGCCAGCAGCCGGTCCACGGGACAGATGTTCGAAAAACTGTTTTTT	CASSRSTGQMFEKLFF
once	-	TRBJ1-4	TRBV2	TGTGCCAGCAGTATTCCACAGGACCTTAATGAAAAACTGTTTTTT	CASSIPQDLNEKLFF
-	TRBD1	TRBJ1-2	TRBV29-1	TGCAGCGTGGTGGCAGGGGGCTATGGCTACACCTTC	CSVVAGGYGYTF
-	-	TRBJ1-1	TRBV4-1	TGCGCCAGCAGCCAAGATTTGGGGTCGAACACTGAAGCTTTCTTT	CASSQDLGSNTEAFF
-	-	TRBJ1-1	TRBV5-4	TGTGCCAGCAGCTTGGGGGCTAAGACAGGACCTGAAGCTTTCTTT	CASSLGAKTGPEAFF
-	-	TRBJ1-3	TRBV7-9	TGTGCCAGCAGCAACCACGATGCCTCTGGAAACACCATATATTTT	CASSNHDASGNTIYF
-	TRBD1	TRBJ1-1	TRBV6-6	TGTGCCAGCAGTTACACTGGGACAGGGAGCATGACATGGGCTTTCTTT	CASSYTGTGSMTWAFF
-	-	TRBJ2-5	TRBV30	TGTGCCTGGGGTCTGGGACAGACCCAGTACTTC	CAWGLGQTQYF
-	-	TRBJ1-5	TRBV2	TGTGCCAGCAGTGAAAGTATTGGGGACATCGGCAATCAGCCCCAGCATTTT	CASSESIGDIGNQPQHF
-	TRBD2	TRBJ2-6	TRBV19	TGTGCCAGTAGTAGTTTAGCGGGGCTCTCTGGGGCCAACGTCCTGACTTTC	CASSSLAGLSGANVLTF
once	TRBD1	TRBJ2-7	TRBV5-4	TGTGCCAGCAGCACGAGGACAGGTCCTAACGAGCAGTACTTC	CASSTRTGPNEQYF
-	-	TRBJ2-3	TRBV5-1	TGCGCCAGCAGCTTAAGACGGGGCACAGATACGCAGTATTTT	CASSLRRGTDTQYF
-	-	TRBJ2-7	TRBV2	TGTGCCAGCAGTGGCAGCCGATACGAGCAGTACTTC	CASSGSRYEQYF
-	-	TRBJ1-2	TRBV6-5	TGTGCCAGCAGGGAGATTATGGGCGGCTACACCTTC	CASREIMGGYTF
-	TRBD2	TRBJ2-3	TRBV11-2	TGTGCCAGCAGCTTAGACCAAGGTAGCGGGTACCTCACAGATACGCAGTATTTT	CASSLDQGSGYLTDTQYF
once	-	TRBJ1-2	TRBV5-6	TGTGCCAGCAGCTGGGCCCTCGCCACGGGCTACACCTTC	CASSWALATGYTF
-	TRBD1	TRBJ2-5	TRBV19	TGTGCCAGCGGGGACAGAGAGACCCAGTACTTC	CASGDRETQYF
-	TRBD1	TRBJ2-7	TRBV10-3	TGTGCCATCAGTCTAGCCCAGGGACAGGGTAGCGAGCAGTACTTC	CAISLAQGQGSEQYF
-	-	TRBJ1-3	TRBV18	TGTGCCAGCTCACCCCGACCTACGGCAGGGACTGGAAACACCATATATTTT	CASSPRPTAGTGNTIYF
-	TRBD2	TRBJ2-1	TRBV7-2	TGTGCCAGCAGCTTTGGGCGGGGGGGCCGGTTCTTC	CASSFGRGGRFF
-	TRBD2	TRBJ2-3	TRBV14	TGTGCCAGCAGCCGAGGACTAGCGGGGGCAGGGGATACGCAGTATTTT	CASSRGLAGAGDTQYF